The next 26 T cell receptor beta chains were all read from a single sample in a study of cytomegalovirus exposure and HLA in healthy donors. 60 Vbeta and 13 Jbeta primers were used in PCR. TCRdb keeps only in-frame clones here, not all; method: immunoSEQ multiplex PCR. The table lists roughly 120,000 clones. Input material: PBMCs. Receptor source: a man aged 18 to 30 in good health and CMV-seronegative.

The chain couples TRBV4-1 to TRBJ1-3; unclear D gene. The CDR3 is 18 amino acids. Trimming removed 1 base at V and 0 bases at J, with 16 bases between. Germline V CDR1 and CDR2: MGHRA, YSYEKL. CDR3 nucleotides: TGCGCCAGCAGCCAAGGGAATGCACGGCACTACTCTGGAAACACCATATATTTT. Translation gives CASSQGNARHYSGNTIYF.

This chain joins TRBV6-5 and TRBJ2-1; TRBD2 matches at 9 bases. With 0 bases clipped from V and 8 bases from J, the junction kept 5 bases outside the gene matches. CDR3 size: 15 residues. Germline CDR1 and CDR2: MNHEY and SVGAGI. CDR3 nucleotides: TGTGCCAGCAGTTACTCTAGCGGGAGTCCCCATGAGCAGTTCTTC. Protein product: CASSYSSGSPHEQFF.

The rearrangement joins TRBV20-1 to TRBJ1-2, with D uncertain. The CDR3 runs 11 residues. Trimming pared 0 bases from V and 5 bases from J, leaving 4 bases between. The germline gives CDR1 DFQATT, CDR2 SNEGSKA (reference sequence). CDR3 DNA: TGCAGTGCTAGAGACCAGTATGGCTACACCTTC. Protein product: CSARDQYGYTF.

Here the CDR3 DNA reads TGCGCCAGCAGCCAAGAGGGGGACAGAGTGAATGAAAAACTGTTTTTT. This translates into CASSQEGDRVNEKLFF. The V and J genes are TRBV4-1 and TRBJ1-4; 7 positions agree with TRBD1. The J segment lost 5 bases and the V segment lost 0 bases, leaving 6 bases of the junction unmatched. This CDR3 region has 16 residues. Germline CDR1 is MGHRA and CDR2 is YSYEKL.

The V gene is TRBV5-1, the J gene TRBJ2-6; no definite D call. V was pared by 0 bases and J by 2 bases, with 9 bases between. Germline V lookup: CDR1 SGHRS, CDR2 YFSETQ. The CDR3 contains 16 residues. CDR3 protein: CASSLAHTAGANVLTF. In DNA form, the CDR3 reads TGCGCCAGCAGCTTGGCCCACACCGCTGGGGCCAACGTCCTGACTTTC.

V usage is TRBV28 and J usage is TRBJ2-2, with 8 bases matching TRBD2. CDR1 and CDR2 from the germline V gene are MDHEN and SYDVKM. The J segment lost 2 bases and the V segment lost 8 bases, leaving 7 bases of the junction unmatched. The CDR3 is made up of 15 amino acids. CDR3 DNA: TGTGCCAGCGGGGGATTAGCGGGAAACACCGGGGAGCTGTTTTTT. This translates into CASGGLAGNTGELFF.

As to this clone: Different DNA sequences within this sample yield the same CDR3. V usage is TRBV13 and J usage is TRBJ1-1, with D maybe TRBD1 (6 bases). Germline V gene sequence: CDR1 PRHDT, CDR2 FYEKMQ (reference sequence). CDR3 length: 14 residues. Trimming pared 5 bases from V and 1 base from J, leaving 11 bases between. CDR3 nucleotide sequence: TGTGCCAGCAGCCCGGGACACGAGAACACTGAAGCTTTCTTT. It encodes CASSPGHENTEAFF.

V is TRBV5-1 and J is TRBJ1-1; 8 bases are shared with TRBD1. The trim removed 3 bases at V and 2 bases at J, leaving 6 bases unmatched. The germline V gene encodes CDR1 SGHRS and CDR2 YFSETQ. CDR3 length: 15 amino acids. Written as DNA, the CDR3 is TGCGCCAGCAGCTGGGGAGGGACAGGAAACACTGAAGCTTTCTTT. Residues: CASSWGGTGNTEAFF.

This chain uses TRBV5-1 with TRBJ1-1, with 8 bases identical to TRBD1. Germline V gene data show CDR1 as SGHRS and CDR2 as YFSETQ. Trimming at V came to 4 bases and at J to 0 bases, leaving 5 bases not matched to a gene. The CDR3 extends over 15 amino acids. CDR3 coding DNA: TGCGCCAGCAGCCATGGGACAGGCATGAACACTGAAGCTTTCTTT. Translated, it gives CASSHGTGMNTEAFF. Looking up the rest from reference TRBV5-1 and TRBJ1-1 gives the full variable domain: KAGVTQTPRYLIKTRGQQVTLSCSPISGHRSVSWYQQTPGQGLQFLFEYFSETQRNKGNFPGRFSGRQFSNSRSEMNVSTLELGDSALYLCASSHGTGMNTEAFFGQGTRLTVV.

The rearrangement uses TRBV6-5 and TRBJ2-7, with 9 bases that match TRBD1. The CDR3 is made up of 14 amino acids. With 8 bases clipped from V and 1 base from J, the junction kept 6 bases outside the gene matches. The germline V gene has CDR1 MNHEY and CDR2 SVGAGI. The CDR3 loop is CASSRDRASYEQYF. CDR3 in DNA: TGTGCCAGCTCCCGGGACAGGGCGTCCTACGAGCAGTACTTC.

V usage is TRBV6-5 and J usage is TRBJ1-2, with D maybe TRBD1 (6 bases). This CDR3 region has 15 residues. The V and J ends lost 3 bases and 0 bases respectively, with 11 bases between them. Germline CDR1 and CDR2: MNHEY and SVGAGI. DNA for the CDR3: TGTGCCAGCAGTTATAACGGGGACACTAACTATGGCTACACCTTC. Its translation: CASSYNGDTNYGYTF.

This chain links TRBV11-2 with TRBJ2-1; TRBD2 matches at 7 bases. Germline loops: CDR1 SGHAT, CDR2 FQNNGV. Losses at the gene ends were 1 base for V and 16 bases for J; bases not matched to a gene: 7. The CDR3 sequence is 12 residues long. The CDR3 nucleotides are TGTGCCAGCAGCTTAGGCAGCGGGGTTGGATTCTTC. This sequence encodes CASSLGSGVGFF.

The chain carries TRBV6-5 and TRBJ1-5; the D gene is possibly TRBD1 (6 bases). V lost 4 bases and J 6 bases, leaving 16 bases between the germline ends. This CDR3 region has 15 residues. CDR1 MNHEY and CDR2 SVGAGI come from the germline V gene. The CDR3 nucleotides read TGTGCCAGCAGTTCCCTAGGGGGGAGGGGTCAGCCCCAGCATTTT. As protein: CASSSLGGRGQPQHF.

This chain joins TRBV5-6 and TRBJ1-2; 9 positions agree with TRBD1. Unmatched junction bases numbered 4, after V lost 2 bases and J lost 5 bases. Germline CDR1 reads SGHDT; CDR2 reads YYEEEE. The CDR3 sequence is 14 residues long. CDR3 protein: CASSLSGTGYGYTF. The CDR3 DNA sequence: TGTGCCAGCAGCTTATCCGGGACAGGGTATGGCTACACCTTC.

V is TRBV5-1 and J is TRBJ2-2, with D possibly being TRBD2 (6 bases). The CDR3 runs to 12 residues. The germline V gene encodes CDR1 SGHRS and CDR2 YFSETQ. The germline V and J ends were trimmed by 3 bases and 7 bases, with 7 bases remaining between them. CDR3 DNA sequence: TGCGCCAGCAGCTGGGAGGTCGGGGAGCTGTTTTTT. Encoded protein: CASSWEVGELFF.

The chain couples TRBV9 to TRBJ2-3, with 12 bases identical to TRBD2. V gave up 1 base and J gave up 7 bases; unmatched junction bases: 13. Germline V gives CDR1 SGDLS, CDR2 YYNGEE. The CDR3 contains 18 residues. The CDR3 DNA is TGTGCCAGCAGCGTAACCTTTGCTAGCGGGGGGGCCATGAATACGCAGTATTTT. Protein product: CASSVTFASGGAMNTQYF.

The rearrangement links TRBV6-5 to TRBJ2-2; a weak D match, TRBD1 (6 bases). V was trimmed by 7 bases and J by 3 bases, leaving 9 bases between them. Germline assignment: CDR1 MNHEY and CDR2 SVGAGI. The CDR3 length is 13 residues. The CDR3 DNA is TGTGCCAGCAAAAACAGGGACACCGGGGAGCTGTTTTTT. Its protein product is CASKNRDTGELFF.

The chain combines TRBV6-1 with TRBJ1-2; 7 nucleotides align to TRBD1. CDR3 length: 13 residues. V was clipped by 7 bases and J by 4 bases; unmatched bases: 6. The germline gives CDR1 MNHNS, CDR2 SASEGT. The CDR3 protein is CASNYGTAYGYTF. For the CDR3, the DNA is TGTGCCAGCAACTACGGGACAGCCTATGGCTACACCTTC.

The chain has TRBV29-1 and TRBJ2-1; TRBD2 agrees at 12 bases. Looked up from germline, CDR1 is SQVTM and CDR2 is ANQGSEA. V lost 3 bases, J lost 9 bases, and 9 bases stayed unmatched. The CDR3 is 15 amino acids. CDR3 sequence reads: CSVEGLAGQTSEQFF. The CDR3 DNA sequence: TGCAGCGTTGAGGGACTAGCGGGTCAGACATCTGAGCAGTTCTTC.

This chain connects TRBV18 to TRBJ1-1; TRBD1 matches at 7 bases. Germline V gene sequence: CDR1 KGHSH, CDR2 LQKENI. After removal of 2 bases from V and 1 base from J, the junction contained 7 bases not matched to a gene. The CDR3 is made up of 16 amino acids. CDR3 protein: CASSPGRTGPNTEAFF. DNA of the CDR3: TGTGCCAGCTCACCAGGGAGGACAGGCCCGAACACTGAAGCTTTCTTT. Looking up the rest from reference TRBV18 and TRBJ1-1 gives the full variable domain: NAGVMQNPRHLVRRRGQEARLRCSPMKGHSHVYWYRQLPEEGLKFMVYLQKENIIDESGMPKERFSAEFPKEGPSILRIQQVVRGDSAAYFCASSPGRTGPNTEAFFGQGTRLTVV.

The chain combines TRBV13 with TRBJ2-7, with 8 bases matching TRBD1. Germline lookup yields CDR1 PRHDT and CDR2 FYEKMQ (reference sequence). V shed 4 bases, J shed 1 base, and the junction held 6 bases outside the gene matches. CDR3 size: 15 residues. The CDR3 coding sequence is TGTGCCAGCAGCTCATGGGACAGGCCTTCCTACGAGCAGTACTTC. Translating it yields CASSSWDRPSYEQYF. The whole variable domain, filled in from reference TRBV13 and TRBJ2-7, reads AAGVIQSPRHLIKEKRETATLKCYPIPRHDTVYWYQQGPGQDPQFLISFYEKMQSDKGSIPDRFSAQQFSDYHSELNMSSLELGDSALYFCASSSWDRPSYEQYFGPGTRLTVT.

The chain uses TRBV14 and TRBJ1-2, with a possible D match to TRBD1 (6 bases). The ends were cut back, 3 bases at V and 8 bases at J, with 22 bases in the middle. The V gene's germline CDR1 is SGHDN and CDR2 FVKESK. This CDR3 region has 16 residues. CDR3: CASSHQGFIRREGYTF. The CDR3 nucleotides are TGTGCCAGCAGCCATCAGGGGTTTATCCGCCGCGAGGGCTACACCTTC.

The gene calls are TRBV27 and TRBJ1-2; the D is unclear. CDR1 and CDR2 (germline): MNHEY, SMNVEV (reference sequence). V dropped 5 bases and J dropped 6 bases, with 13 bases sitting between them. The CDR3 spans 13 residues. The CDR3 DNA is TGTGCCAGCAGTCCACAAGGCGGGGATGGCTACACCTTC. This translates into CASSPQGGDGYTF.

The V call is TRBV4-1, the J call TRBJ2-7; TRBD2 aligns across 10 bases. This CDR3 region has 16 residues. Germline values: CDR1 MGHRA, CDR2 YSYEKL. The V and J ends lost 3 bases and 6 bases, in that order; junction bases with no gene match: 11. The CDR3 here is CASSHVLSGRASEQYF. The CDR3 DNA sequence: TGCGCCAGCAGCCACGTATTAAGCGGGAGGGCCAGCGAGCAGTACTTC.

The V call is TRBV5-1, the J call TRBJ2-1, with 8 bases fitting TRBD2. Germline-derived CDR1 and CDR2 are SGHRS and YFSETQ. Unmatched junction bases numbered 6, after V lost 5 bases and J lost 5 bases. This CDR3 contains 14 residues. The CDR3 here is CASRGTRGNNEQFF. The CDR3 nucleotides read TGCGCCAGCAGGGGGACTAGGGGTAACAATGAGCAGTTCTTC.

J is TRBJ1-5 and V is TRBV27; no clear D gene. V shed 5 bases and J shed 7 bases, with 12 bases lying between them. The CDR3 runs to 13 residues. Germline CDR1 is MNHEY and CDR2 is SMNVEV (reference sequence). The CDR3 coding sequence is TGTGCCAGCAGTCCAAGCGCGGGACAGCCCCAGCATTTT. Translated, it gives CASSPSAGQPQHF.